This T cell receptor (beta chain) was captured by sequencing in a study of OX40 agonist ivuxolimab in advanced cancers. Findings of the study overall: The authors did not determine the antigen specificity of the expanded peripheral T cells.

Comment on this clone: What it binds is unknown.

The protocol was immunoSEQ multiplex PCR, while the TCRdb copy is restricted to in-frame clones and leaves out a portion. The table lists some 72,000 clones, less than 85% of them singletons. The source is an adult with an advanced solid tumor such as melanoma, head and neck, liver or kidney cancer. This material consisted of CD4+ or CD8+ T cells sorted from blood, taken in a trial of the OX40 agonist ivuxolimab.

CDR3 coding DNA: TGTGCCAGCAGCTTAGCGTCGACAGCTACTGGAAACACCATATATTTT. It specifies CASSLASTATGNTIYF. This rearrangement joins TRBV7-9 to TRBJ1-3, with D possibly being TRBD1 (5 bases). The CDR3 sequence is 16 residues long. Germline V CDR1 and CDR2: SEHNR, FQNEAQ (reference sequence). V dropped 0 bases and J dropped 2 bases, with 11 bases sitting between them.